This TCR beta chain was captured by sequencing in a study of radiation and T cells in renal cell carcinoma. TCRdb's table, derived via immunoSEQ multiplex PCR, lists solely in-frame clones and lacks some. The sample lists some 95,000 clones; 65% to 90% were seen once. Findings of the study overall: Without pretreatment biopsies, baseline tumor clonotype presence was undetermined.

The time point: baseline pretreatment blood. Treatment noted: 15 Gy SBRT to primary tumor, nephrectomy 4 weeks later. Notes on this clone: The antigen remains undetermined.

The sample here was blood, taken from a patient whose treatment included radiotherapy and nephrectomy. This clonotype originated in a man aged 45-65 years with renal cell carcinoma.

CDR3 region: CASRPGQGINIQYF. The DNA of the CDR3 is TGTGCCAGTAGGCCGGGACAGGGTATAAACATTCAGTACTTC. The chain combines TRBV19 with TRBJ2-4; 9 bases fit TRBD1. The trim removed 6 bases at V and 6 bases at J, leaving 6 bases unmatched. CDR1 and CDR2 from the germline V gene are LNHDA and SQIVND (reference sequence). CDR3 size: 14 residues.